A selection of T cell receptor beta chains follows, all from one sample in a study of shared clonotypes between healthy human individuals. Only in-frame clones appear in the TCRdb table, and some are missing; sequencing was by immunoSEQ multiplex PCR. The data show about 2.1 million clones, about 94% seen once. The sample consisted of naive CD8+ T cells from PBMCs. The receptors stem from a man aged 18 to 29 in good health. Some clones in this sample may be carry-over from other donors' samples. The CDR3 runs from the conserved cysteine through the conserved F or W.

>TRBJ1-2|TRBV7-9
CASSLSKGKGDVANYGYTF
>TRBJ2-3|TRBV27
CAARGRGGSIGTDTQYF
>TRBJ2-1|TRBV4-3
CASSQDLPLAAYNEQFF
>TRBJ2-7|TRBV7-2
CASSSLLAGGHEQYF
>TRBJ2-7|TRBV7-8
CASSPRDRTYEQYF
>TRBJ1-2|TRBV30
CAWNEGENYGYTF
>TRBJ2-1|TRBV7-9
CASILFAGLAANNEQFF
>TRBJ2-5|TRBV18
CASSPPGEGETQYF
>TRBJ2-7|TRBV2
CASSETQGSSYEQYF
>TRBJ1-1|TRBV11-1
CASSLLPGQGTEAFF
>TRBJ2-7|TRBV19
CASSGGAPGQGAYEQYF
>TRBJ2-7|TRBV6-6
CASSGRPTTYEQYF
>TRBJ2-6|TRBV9
CASSVGEVVAGANVLTF
>TRBJ2-2|TRBV29-1
CSGTGARGELFF
>TRBJ1-5|TRBV7-8
CASSLVFTAYSNQPQHF
>TRBJ1-1|TRBV7-9
CASSDSPQVLNTEAFF
>TRBJ2-2|TRBV11-1
CASSFLGWTPGELFF
>TRBJ2-7|TRBV7-9
CASSSDRGSQQYF
>TRBJ1-1|TRBV7-9
CASSGGTAEAFF
>TRBJ2-1|TRBV27
CASSYVGPPTEQFF